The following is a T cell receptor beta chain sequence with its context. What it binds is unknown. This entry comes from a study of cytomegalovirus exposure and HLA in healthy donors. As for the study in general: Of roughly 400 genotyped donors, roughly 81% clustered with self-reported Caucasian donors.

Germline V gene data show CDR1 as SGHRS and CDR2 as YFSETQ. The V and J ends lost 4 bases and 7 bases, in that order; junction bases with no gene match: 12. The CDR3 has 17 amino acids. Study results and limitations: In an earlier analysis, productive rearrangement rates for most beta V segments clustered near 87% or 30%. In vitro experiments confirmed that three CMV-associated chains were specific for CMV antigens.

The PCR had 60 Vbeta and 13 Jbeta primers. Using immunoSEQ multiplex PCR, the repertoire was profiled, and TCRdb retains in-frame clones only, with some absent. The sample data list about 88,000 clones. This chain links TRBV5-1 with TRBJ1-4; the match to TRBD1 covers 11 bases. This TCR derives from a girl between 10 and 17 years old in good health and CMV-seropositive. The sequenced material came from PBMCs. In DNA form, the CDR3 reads TGCGCCAGCAGCCTTGGTGATACCGGGACAGGGGGTGAAAAACTGTTTTTT. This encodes CASSLGDTGTGGEKLFF.